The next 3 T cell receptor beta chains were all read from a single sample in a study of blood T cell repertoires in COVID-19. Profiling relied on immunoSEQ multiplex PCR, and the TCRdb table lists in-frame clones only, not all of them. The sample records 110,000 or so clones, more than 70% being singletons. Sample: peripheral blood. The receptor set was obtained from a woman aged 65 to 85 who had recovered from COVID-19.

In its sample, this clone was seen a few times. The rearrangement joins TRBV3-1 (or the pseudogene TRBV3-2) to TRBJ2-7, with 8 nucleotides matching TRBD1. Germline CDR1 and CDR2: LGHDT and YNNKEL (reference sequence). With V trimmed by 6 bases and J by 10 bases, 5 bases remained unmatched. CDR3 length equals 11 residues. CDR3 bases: TGTGCCAGCAGTAACGGACAGGGACAGTACTTC. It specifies CASSNGQGQYF.

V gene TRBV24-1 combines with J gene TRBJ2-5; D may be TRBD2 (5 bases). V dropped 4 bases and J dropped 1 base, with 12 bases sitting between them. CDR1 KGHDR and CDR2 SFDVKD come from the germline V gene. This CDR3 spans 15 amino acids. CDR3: CATSEGMGAQETQYF. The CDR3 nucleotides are TGTGCCACCAGTGAGGGGATGGGAGCCCAAGAGACCCAGTACTTC.

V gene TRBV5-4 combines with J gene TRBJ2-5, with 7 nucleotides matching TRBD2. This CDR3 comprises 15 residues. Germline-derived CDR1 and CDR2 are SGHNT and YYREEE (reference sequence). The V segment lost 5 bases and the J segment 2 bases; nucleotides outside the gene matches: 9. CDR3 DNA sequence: TGTGCCAGCAGGCCGGCGACTAGCCCACAAGAGACCCAGTACTTC. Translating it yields CASRPATSPQETQYF.